This T cell receptor (beta chain) is drawn from a study of T cells in Graves' hyperthyroidism and ophthalmopathy. The source material, RNA transcripts, was used to amplify TCR beta CDR3 regions. HTBI primers were the set used in a first-round RT-PCR of the TCR CDR3. TCRdb called the multiplex PCR reads again in MiXCR, with one record for every CDR3 protein. The data contain roughly 380,000 distinct CDR3 sequences, under 20% of them singletons. In its sample, this clonotype was seen many times. Its antigen is unidentified. Findings of the study overall: Blood shared most expanded thyroid clonotypes above 0.001.

Trimming took 6 bases from V and 4 from J, leaving 10 bases between them. Germline assignment: CDR1 MDHEN and CDR2 SYDVKM. The CDR3 is made up of 12 amino acids. Sequences were obtained from blood. The V call is TRBV28, the J call TRBJ2-7; D is perhaps TRBD1 or TRBD2 (5 bases each). The clonotype originates from a woman aged 18-29 years with Graves' hyperthyroidism. CDR3 residues: CASRRDAYEQYF. Here the CDR3 DNA reads TGTGCCAGCAGACGGGACGCTTACGAGCAGTACTTC.